The present T cell receptor beta chain was sequenced within a study of CXCR3-negative and CXCR3-positive naive CD8 T cells. Using triplicate sorts, approximately 300,000 cells were collected each time from every CD8+ T cell subset. By phenotype, naive CD8+ T cells were CD45RO-CCR7+CD27+CD95-. In regard to this clonotype: Its specificity is unknown.

All TRB cDNA libraries came from 5' RACE performed with UMI labels. TCRdb reprocessed the 5' RACE reads, with one entry per CDR3 protein and no DNA. The sample has tens of thousands of distinct CDR3 sequences; the top ten hold roughly 0.99%. Germline V gene sequence: CDR1 ENHRY, CDR2 SYGVKD. The CDR3 contains 13 residues. Study conclusions and caveats: Naive CXCR3-negative cells resembled naive CXCR3-positive cells in TRBV-TRBJ usage; memory cells differed.

This clonotype was sampled from a human donor in good health. Some clones in this sample may be carry-over from other donors' samples. The sample consisted of naive CXCR3- CD8+ T cells from blood. Subset reported: CD45RO-CCR7+CD27+CD95- naive CD8+ T cells lacking CXCR3 (TNR3-). The rearrangement uses TRBV10-3 and TRBJ2-1; the TRBD1 assignment by TCRdb is unverifiable without DNA. CDR3 amino acids: CAISEQDQHEQFF.